This is a list of T cell receptor beta chains from one sample in a study of blood T cell repertoires in COVID-19. Assay used: immunoSEQ multiplex PCR; TCRdb lists only in-frame clones, some missing. This table has about 440,000 clones, about 91% appearing once. The specimen was peripheral blood. The receptors shown here come from a woman aged 45-65 years with COVID-19, enrolled during active disease. Each CDR3 is given with its conserved first and last residue. The order of the fields is V gene, CDR3 length, D gene, J gene, clone size, CDR3 DNA, CDR3 protein. D genes are given only for firm matches. The size entry is marked missing in some rows and otherwise reads once, few, many or a size class.

>TRBV2|12|.|TRBJ1-2|.
TGTGCCAGCAGTGTACGGGTTGAAGGCTACACCTTC
CASSVRVEGYTF
>TRBV7-6|14|.|TRBJ1-2|.
TGTGCCAGCAGCCCTGCAGGGAAAGGTGGGGGCTACACCTTC
CASSPAGKGGGYTF
>TRBV18|12|.|TRBJ1-5|.
TGTGCCAGCTCACCTCCAGGGCAGCCCCAGCATTTT
CASSPPGQPQHF
>TRBV24-1|13|.|TRBJ2-3|.
TGTGCCACCAGTGATTACTACGGAGATACGCAGTATTTT
CATSDYYGDTQYF
>TRBV2|12|.|TRBJ1-5|.
TGTGCCCGACGACAGGTGAGTCAGCCCCAGCATTTT
CARRQVSQPQHF
>TRBV29-1|14|.|TRBJ2-5|.
TGCAGCGCCTCTTCGCGGGACAGAAAAGAGACCCAGTACTTC
CSASSRDRKETQYF
>TRBV5-6|14|.|TRBJ2-3|.
TGTGCCAGCAGCTTGGGACTAGGCGCAGATACGCAGTATTTT
CASSLGLGADTQYF
>TRBV30|12|.|TRBJ1-2|.
TGTGCCTGGAGTGTACCGGGCTATGGCTACACCTTC
CAWSVPGYGYTF
>TRBV9|15|.|TRBJ2-7|.
TGTGCCAGCAGCGTCACAGGGGAGGAAGGCTACGAGCAGTACTTC
CASSVTGEEGYEQYF
>TRBV29-1|13|.|TRBJ1-5|.
TGCAGCGTTGTAGTACAGGCAAATCAGCCCCAGCATTTT
CSVVVQANQPQHF
>TRBV5-1|15|.|TRBJ1-1|.
TGCGCCAGCCGCATAGAACCAGCGGGGGGGATTGAAGCTTTCTTT
CASRIEPAGGIEAFF
>TRBV7-9|11|.|TRBJ2-3|.
TGTGCCAGCCTCCTCAGGGATACGCAGTATTTT
CASLLRDTQYF
>TRBV18|15|TRBD1|TRBJ2-5|.
TGTGCCAGCTCACCACAAGGGACAGGGAAAGAGACCCAGTACTTC
CASSPQGTGKETQYF
>TRBV2|12|.|TRBJ2-7|.
TGTGCCAGCAAGGAGGGGAACTACGAGCAGTACTTC
CASKEGNYEQYF
>TRBV28|15|TRBD2|TRBJ2-3|.
TGTGCCAGCAGTGGATCCGGGGGGGCCAAAGATACGCAGTATTTT
CASSGSGGAKDTQYF
>TRBV10-3|12|.|TRBJ2-7|.
TGTGCCACCATGACACCTTCCTACGAGCAGTACTTC
CATMTPSYEQYF
>TRBV14|15|.|TRBJ1-1|.
TGTGCCAGCAGCCAATCTCTTTGGCAGAACACTGAAGCTTTCTTT
CASSQSLWQNTEAFF
>TRBV6-4|15|.|TRBJ2-3|.
TGTGCCAGCAGTGACCCCGGGACTCCCACAGATACGCAGTATTTT
CASSDPGTPTDTQYF
>TRBV11-3|13|.|TRBJ1-1|.
TGTGCCAGCAGCTCCAGGGGAAGCACTGAAGCTTTCTTT
CASSSRGSTEAFF
>TRBV7-9|16|.|TRBJ1-4|.
TGTGCCAGCAGCCGCGGGGGGGGTGCAACTAATGAAAAACTGTTTTTT
CASSRGGGATNEKLFF
>TRBV27|18|.|TRBJ2-3|.
TGTGCCAGCAGCCAGCCGGGGGGCGCCTATCTCACCACAGATACGCAGTATTTT
CASSQPGGAYLTTDTQYF
>TRBV11-2|14|TRBD1|TRBJ2-1|.
TGTGCCAGCAGCTCCAGGGGGACCACCAATGAGCAGTTCTTC
CASSSRGTTNEQFF
>TRBV24-1|14|TRBD1|TRBJ2-7|.
TGTGCCACCAGTGAGGGACAGGGAACCTACGAGCAGTACTTC
CATSEGQGTYEQYF
>TRBV27|14|TRBD1|TRBJ1-2|.
TGTGCCAGCAGTTTCGCCGGACAGGTGGACGGCTACACCTTC
CASSFAGQVDGYTF
>TRBV3-1/TRBV3-2|15|.|TRBJ2-1|once
TGTGCCAGCAGCCACTGGAGGGGGGGTTACAATGAGCAGTTCTTC
CASSHWRGGYNEQFF
>TRBV5-6|12|TRBD1|TRBJ1-6|few
TGTGCCAGCAGGACAGGGGACTCACCCCTCCACTTT
CASRTGDSPLHF
>TRBV2|12|.|TRBJ2-1|few
TGTGCCAGCAGTGGAGACAGAGATGGTCAGTTCTTC
CASSGDRDGQFF
>TRBV3-1/TRBV3-2|15|TRBD1|TRBJ1-1|.
TGTGCCAGCAGCCAAAGGGGGACAGAGAACACTGAAGCTTTCTTT
CASSQRGTENTEAFF
>TRBV7-9|19|.|TRBJ2-5|.
TGTGCCAGCAGCTCCGAGTCCCGGGACAGTGGGGGGCCCCAAGAGACCCAGTACTTC
CASSSESRDSGGPQETQYF
>TRBV5-1|14|.|TRBJ1-1|.
TGCGCCAGCAGCTTTAGTTTTAGAGAAACTGAAGCTTTCTTT
CASSFSFRETEAFF
>TRBV7-2|16|TRBD1|TRBJ1-2|.
TGTGCCAGCAGCGCGTCGACAGGGGGCCCCTTGGATGGCTACACCTTC
CASSASTGGPLDGYTF
>TRBV6-4|15|TRBD1|TRBJ2-3|.
TGTGCCAGCAGGCCGGACAGGGGAGTGACAGATACGCAGTATTTT
CASRPDRGVTDTQYF
>TRBV4-1|16|.|TRBJ1-1|.
TGCGCCAGCCGCCAACCGGGGGGCCTGAGGCTGACTGAAGCTTTCTTT
CASRQPGGLRLTEAFF